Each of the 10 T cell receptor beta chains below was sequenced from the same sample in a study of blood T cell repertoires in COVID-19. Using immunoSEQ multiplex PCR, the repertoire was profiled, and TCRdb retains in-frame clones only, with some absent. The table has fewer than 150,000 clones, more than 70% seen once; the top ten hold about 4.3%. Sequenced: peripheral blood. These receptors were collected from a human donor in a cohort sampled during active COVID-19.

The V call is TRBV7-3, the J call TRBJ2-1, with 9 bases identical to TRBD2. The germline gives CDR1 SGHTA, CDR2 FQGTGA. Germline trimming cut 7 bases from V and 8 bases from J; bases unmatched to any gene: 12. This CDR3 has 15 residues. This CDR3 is CASTSSGAKGDEQFF. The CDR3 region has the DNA TGTGCCAGCACTTCTAGCGGGGCTAAGGGGGATGAGCAGTTCTTC.

This CDR3 reads CASSSTGSGNTIYF. CDR3 DNA sequence: TGTGCCAGCAGTTCGACAGGGTCCGGAAACACCATATATTTT. The gene calls are TRBV6-5 and TRBJ1-3; 7 bases are shared with TRBD1. The CDR3 extends over 14 amino acids. Per the germline V gene, CDR1 is MNHEY and CDR2 is SVGAGI. V shed 4 bases and J 4 bases; nucleotides not matched to a gene: 4.

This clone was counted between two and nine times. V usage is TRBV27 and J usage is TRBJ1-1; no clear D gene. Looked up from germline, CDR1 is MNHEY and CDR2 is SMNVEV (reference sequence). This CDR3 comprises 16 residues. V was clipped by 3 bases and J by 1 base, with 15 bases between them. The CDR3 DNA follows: TGTGCCAGCAGTTTTCTAAGTGACACGTCGAACACTGAAGCTTTCTTT. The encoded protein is CASSFLSDTSNTEAFF.

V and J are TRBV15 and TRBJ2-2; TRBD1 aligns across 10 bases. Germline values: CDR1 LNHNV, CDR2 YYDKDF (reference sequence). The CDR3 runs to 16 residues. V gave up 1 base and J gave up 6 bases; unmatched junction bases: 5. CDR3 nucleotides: TGTGCCACCAGCAGAGGGGACAGGGGATGGGCCGGGGAGCTGTTTTTT. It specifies CATSRGDRGWAGELFF. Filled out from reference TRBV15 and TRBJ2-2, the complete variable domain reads DAMVIQNPRYQVTQFGKPVTLSCSQTLNHNVMYWYQQKSSQAPKLLFHYYDKDFNNEADTPDNFQSRRPNTSFCFLDIRSPGLGDTAMYLCATSRGDRGWAGELFFGEGSRLTVL.

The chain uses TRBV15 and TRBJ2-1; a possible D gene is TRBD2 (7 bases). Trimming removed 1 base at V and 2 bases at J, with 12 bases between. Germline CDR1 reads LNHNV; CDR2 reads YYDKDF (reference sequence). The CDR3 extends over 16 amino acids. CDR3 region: CATSRGRGGPYNEQFF. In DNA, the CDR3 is TGTGCCACCAGCAGAGGTAGGGGGGGCCCCTACAATGAGCAGTTCTTC.

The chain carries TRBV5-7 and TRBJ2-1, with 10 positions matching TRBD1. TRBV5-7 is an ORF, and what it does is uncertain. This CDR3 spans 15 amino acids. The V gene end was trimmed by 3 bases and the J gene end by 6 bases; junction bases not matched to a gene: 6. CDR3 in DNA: TGTGCCAGCAGCTCACGACAGGGGGCGCTCAATGAGCAGTTCTTC. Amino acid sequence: CASSSRQGALNEQFF.

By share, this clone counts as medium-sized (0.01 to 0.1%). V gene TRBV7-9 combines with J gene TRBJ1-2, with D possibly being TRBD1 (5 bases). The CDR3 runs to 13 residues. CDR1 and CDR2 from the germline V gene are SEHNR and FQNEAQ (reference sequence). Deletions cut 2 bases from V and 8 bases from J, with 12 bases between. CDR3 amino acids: CASSLSQGWGYTF. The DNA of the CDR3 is TGTGCCAGCAGCTTATCTCAGGGTTGGGGCTACACCTTC.

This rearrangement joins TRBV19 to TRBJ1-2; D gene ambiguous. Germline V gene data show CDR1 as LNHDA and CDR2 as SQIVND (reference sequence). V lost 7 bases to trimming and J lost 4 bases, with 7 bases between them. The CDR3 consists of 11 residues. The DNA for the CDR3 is TGTGCCAGTATGTCGGGCTATGGCTACACCTTC. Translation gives CASMSGYGYTF.

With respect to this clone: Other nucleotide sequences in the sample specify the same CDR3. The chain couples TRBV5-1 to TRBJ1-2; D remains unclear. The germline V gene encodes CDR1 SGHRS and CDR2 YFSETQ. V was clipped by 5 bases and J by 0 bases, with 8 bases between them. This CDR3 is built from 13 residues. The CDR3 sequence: CASSLAANYGYTF. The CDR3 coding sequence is TGCGCCAGCAGTCTGGCGGCTAACTATGGCTACACCTTC.

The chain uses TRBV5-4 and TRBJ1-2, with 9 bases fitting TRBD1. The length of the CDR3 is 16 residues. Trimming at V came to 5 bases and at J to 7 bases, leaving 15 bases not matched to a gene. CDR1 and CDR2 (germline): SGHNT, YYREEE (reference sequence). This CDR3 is CASRASGTGFLSGYTF. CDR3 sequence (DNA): TGTGCCAGCAGAGCCTCCGGGACAGGGTTTCTCAGTGGCTACACCTTC.